The next 11 T cell receptor beta chains were all read from a single sample in a study of cytomegalovirus exposure and HLA in healthy donors. Primers for the PCR totalled 60 Vbeta and 13 Jbeta. The assay was immunoSEQ multiplex PCR, and TCRdb's table has in-frame clones only and misses some. The sample shows approximately 75,000 clones, roughly 82% of them seen only once. Sequences were obtained from PBMCs. These receptors originate from a man between 65 and 85 years old in good health and CMV-seropositive.

This chain uses TRBV11-2 with TRBJ1-4; weak D call: TRBD1 (5 bases). The CDR3 contains 14 residues. Germline-derived CDR1 and CDR2 are SGHAT and FQNNGV. V dropped 5 bases and J dropped 4 bases, with 11 bases sitting between them. The CDR3 nucleotides are TGTGCCAGCAGCATACAGGTCGATAATGAAAAACTGTTTTTT. It specifies CASSIQVDNEKLFF.

This chain connects TRBV6-5 to TRBJ1-5, with D maybe TRBD1 (5 bases). This CDR3 comprises 15 residues. Trimming removed 6 bases at V and 4 bases at J, with 16 bases between. Germline CDR1 and CDR2: MNHEY and SVGAGI. The CDR3 sequence is CASRKTTDPNQPQHF. The CDR3 region has the DNA TGTGCCAGCAGAAAAACGACAGACCCGAATCAGCCCCAGCATTTT.

This chain links TRBV7-2 with TRBJ2-1; 8 bases are shared with TRBD1. Looked up from germline, CDR1 is SGHTA and CDR2 is FQGNSA. The CDR3 loop spans 15 amino acids. V lost 7 bases, J lost 6 bases, and 11 bases stayed unmatched. The CDR3 bases are TGTGCCAGCACCGCCGACAGGGGCCGGGGCAATGAGCAGTTCTTC. It specifies CASTADRGRGNEQFF.

The chain links TRBV6-6 to TRBJ2-1; 8 nucleotides align to TRBD1. Germline V gene lookup returns CDR1 MNHNY and CDR2 SVGAGI (reference sequence). This CDR3 is built from 16 residues. The V and J ends lost 5 bases and 3 bases, in that order; junction bases with no gene match: 9. The CDR3 region is CASSGGTGLGYNEQFF. In DNA, the CDR3 is TGTGCCAGCAGTGGCGGGACAGGCCTGGGCTACAATGAGCAGTTCTTC.

The genes are TRBV5-4 and TRBJ1-4, with 9 bases fitting TRBD1. Germline-derived CDR1 and CDR2 are SGHNT and YYREEE (reference sequence). This CDR3 contains 14 residues. V lost 2 bases to trimming and J lost 8 bases; unmatched junction nucleotides: 4. This chain's CDR3 is CASSFGQGQEKLFF. The CDR3 DNA is TGTGCCAGCAGCTTTGGACAGGGGCAAGAAAAACTGTTTTTT.

The chain employs TRBV11-2 and TRBJ1-5; no definite D call. The CDR3 has 13 residues. The V end lost 4 bases, the J end lost 9 bases, and 13 bases lay between the germline ends. Germline CDR1 and CDR2: SGHAT and FQNNGV. CDR3 in amino acids: CASSSELFMPQHF. The CDR3 region has the DNA TGTGCCAGCAGCTCGGAGCTTTTTATGCCCCAGCATTTT.

The chain couples TRBV29-1 to TRBJ2-1, with 9 positions matching TRBD1. The V gene's germline CDR1 is SQVTM and CDR2 ANQGSEA. CDR3 length: 13 residues. V lost 5 bases and J lost 9; bases outside the gene matches: 8. CDR3 sequence (DNA): TGCAGCGTTCAGATACAGGGGGCAGGTGAGCAGTTCTTC. Amino acid sequence: CSVQIQGAGEQFF.

This clone was observed a single time. This chain uses TRBV28 with TRBJ2-7, with a weak D call TRBD1 (6 bases). The ends were cut back, 4 bases at V and 2 bases at J, with 18 bases in the middle. Germline V lookup: CDR1 MDHEN, CDR2 SYDVKM. The length of the CDR3 is 16 residues. The CDR3 DNA reads TGTGCCAGCAGTTCAATCGGACAGCTTGGTACCTACGAGCAGTACTTC. Its protein is CASSSIGQLGTYEQYF.

The rearrangement joins TRBV5-8 to TRBJ1-1; D ambiguous. V was pared by 5 bases and J by 4 bases, with 12 bases between. The CDR3 is made up of 13 amino acids. The germline CDR1 and CDR2 sequences are SGHTS and YDEGEE. The DNA of the CDR3 is TGTGCCAGCAGTATAACCCCTAGCACTGAAGCTTTCTTT. Translating gives CASSITPSTEAFF.

Points on this clone: The sample contains more than one DNA sequence encoding this CDR3. The genes are TRBV5-1 and TRBJ1-1; possible D gene TRBD1, 5 bases. The germline V gene encodes CDR1 SGHRS and CDR2 YFSETQ. V was cut by 5 bases and J by 1 base, with 6 bases left in between. CDR3 size: 12 residues. In DNA form, the CDR3 reads TGCGCCAGCAGTAGGGGGAACACTGAAGCTTTCTTT. This encodes CASSRGNTEAFF.

The CDR3 region has the DNA TGTGCCAGTAGTATCTTGGACTTTAAACGTAATTCACCCCTCCACTTT. It translates to CASSILDFKRNSPLHF. The rearrangement joins TRBV19 to TRBJ1-6; D gene ambiguous. The CDR3 has 16 amino acids. The germline V gene has CDR1 LNHDA and CDR2 SQIVND (reference sequence). V was trimmed by 3 bases and J by 6 bases, leaving 15 bases between them. The variable domain in full, completed from reference TRBV19 and TRBJ1-6, reads DGGITQSPKYLFRKEGQNVTLSCEQNLNHDAMYWYRQDPGQGLRLIYYSQIVNDFQKGDIAEGYSVSREKKESFPLTVTSAQKNPTAFYLCASSILDFKRNSPLHFGNGTRLTVT.